The T cell receptor beta chain under discussion was sequenced for a study of graft-versus-host responses after intestinal transplantation. Only in-frame clones appear in the TCRdb table, and some are missing; sequencing was by immunoSEQ multiplex PCR. The sample includes some 140,000 clones, around 90% seen only once; the top ten take about 0.18%. On this clone itself: Its antigen is not identified.

V was shortened by 1 base and J by 2 bases, with 7 bases between the two germline ends. This CDR3 spans 14 amino acids. Germline CDR1 is LGHNA and CDR2 is YSLEER. J is TRBJ2-3 and V is TRBV4-3; a possible D gene is TRBD2 (5 bases). The sequences come from unstimulated CD4+ T cells sorted from spleen or lymph node cells, collected before intestinal transplant. The receptor was isolated from a human donor who received an intestinal transplant. The CDR3 protein is CASSQVGVTDTQYF. DNA of the CDR3: TGCGCCAGCAGCCAAGTCGGGGTCACAGATACGCAGTATTTT.